The 29 T cell receptor beta chains reported below all come from one sample, sequenced in a study of OX40 agonist ivuxolimab in advanced cancers. The assay was immunoSEQ multiplex PCR, and TCRdb's table has in-frame clones only and misses some. This sample has approximately 50,000 clones, with roughly three quarters found just once. The source was CD4+ or CD8+ T cells sorted from blood, collected in a trial of the OX40 agonist ivuxolimab. The receptors originated from an adult with an advanced solid tumor such as melanoma, head and neck, liver or kidney cancer.

The gene calls are TRBV7-9 and TRBJ2-5; 9 bases are shared with TRBD2. V shed 5 bases, J shed 5 bases, and the junction held 21 bases outside the gene matches. The CDR3 is 19 residues long. Germline CDR1 SEHNR, CDR2 FQNEAQ (reference sequence). In DNA form, the CDR3 reads TGTGCCAGCAGCCCCAGAAGATTAGCGGGAGATGACGGGTGGGAGACCCAGTACTTC. It translates to CASSPRRLAGDDGWETQYF.

The chain joins TRBV5-4 to TRBJ2-5, with TRBD2 as a possible D gene (7 bases). Germline lookup yields CDR1 SGHNT and CDR2 YYREEE (reference sequence). Trimming took 0 bases from V and 5 from J, leaving 14 bases between them. This CDR3 is built from 15 residues. CDR3 nucleotides: TGTGCCAGCAGCTTGGGAGGGGGGGCGGTGGAGACCCAGTACTTC. It specifies CASSLGGGAVETQYF. Drawing the rest from reference TRBV5-4 and TRBJ2-5, the complete variable domain is ETGVTQSPTHLIKTRGQQVTLRCSSQSGHNTVSWYQQALGQGPQFIFQYYREEENGRGNFPPRFSGLQFPNYSSELNVNALELDDSALYLCASSLGGGAVETQYFGPGTRLLVL.

The chain links TRBV9 to TRBJ2-3; D perhaps matches TRBD1 (5 bases). The germline gives CDR1 SGDLS, CDR2 YYNGEE. The CDR3 is made up of 14 amino acids. V lost 0 bases and J lost 2, with 7 bases in between. The CDR3 is CASSVAGPTDTQYF. The CDR3 DNA follows: TGTGCCAGCAGCGTAGCAGGGCCCACAGATACGCAGTATTTT.

The chain joins TRBV6-6 to TRBJ1-3, with 7 bases lining up with TRBD1. There are 14 residues in the CDR3. V was clipped by 5 bases and J by 2 bases; unmatched bases: 3. CDR1 is MNHNY, CDR2 SVGAGI, per germline (reference sequence). CDR3 sequence reads: CASSRDRAGNTIYF. The CDR3 coding sequence is TGTGCCAGCAGTCGCGACAGGGCTGGAAACACCATATATTTT.

This chain joins TRBV5-1 and TRBJ2-7; TRBD2 is a possible D gene (6 bases). CDR3 length: 16 residues. CDR1 SGHRS and CDR2 YFSETQ come from the germline V gene. V was trimmed by 1 base and J by 1 base, leaving 15 bases between them. The CDR3 protein is CASSLRSSGSSYEQYF. The CDR3, as DNA: TGCGCCAGCAGCTTGCGTAGTAGCGGCTCTTCCTACGAGCAGTACTTC. The whole variable domain, remainder taken from reference TRBV5-1 and TRBJ2-7, is KAGVTQTPRYLIKTRGQQVTLSCSPISGHRSVSWYQQTPGQGLQFLFEYFSETQRNKGNFPGRFSGRQFSNSRSEMNVSTLELGDSALYLCASSLRSSGSSYEQYFGPGTRLTVT.

For the CDR3, the DNA is TGTGCCAGCAGTGAAGTAGTCCGGATTGCGGGGACGGGAAGGAATCAGCCCCAGCATTTT. Protein: CASSEVVRIAGTGRNQPQHF. J is TRBJ1-5 and V is TRBV2, with a tentative D call TRBD1 (5 bases). This CDR3 is 20 amino acids long. The germline V gene encodes CDR1 SNHLY and CDR2 FYNNEI. The germline V and J ends were trimmed by 1 base and 4 bases, with 26 bases remaining between them. The whole variable domain, filled in from reference TRBV2 and TRBJ1-5, reads EPEVTQTPSHQVTQMGQEVILRCVPISNHLYFYWYRQILGQKVEFLVSFYNNEISEKSEIFDDQFSVERPDGSNFTLKIRSTKLEDSAMYFCASSEVVRIAGTGRNQPQHFGDGTRLSIL.

The chain links TRBV6-6 to TRBJ2-7; D remains ambiguous. Germline values: CDR1 MNHNY, CDR2 SVGAGI (reference sequence). The CDR3 is 13 residues long. V was cut by 5 bases and J by 2 bases, with 10 bases left in between. In DNA, the CDR3 is TGTGCCAGCAGTAGATCGCGCGCCTACGAGCAGTACTTC. This sequence encodes CASSRSRAYEQYF.

This rearrangement joins TRBV7-2 to TRBJ2-7, with D possibly being TRBD1 (6 bases). There are 15 residues in the CDR3. The germline V gene has CDR1 SGHTA and CDR2 FQGNSA. The germline V and J ends were trimmed by 2 bases and 3 bases, with 14 bases remaining between them. In DNA, the CDR3 is TGTGCCAGCAGCTTACAGGCAGGGGAGTTCTACGAGCAGTACTTC. This translates into CASSLQAGEFYEQYF.

This clone has only one observation. This chain uses TRBV27 with TRBJ2-4; a possible D gene is TRBD2 (7 bases). From germline, CDR1 is MNHEY and CDR2 SMNVEV (reference sequence). CDR3 length: 16 amino acids. V was cut by 2 bases and J by 5 bases, with 16 bases left in between. CDR3 DNA: TGTGCCAGCAGTTTAAAGGGGAGGGGGAATCAAAACATTCAGTACTTC. Its translation: CASSLKGRGNQNIQYF.

This chain connects TRBV25-1 to TRBJ1-1; 8 bases map to TRBD1. The trim removed 7 bases at V and 3 bases at J, leaving 4 bases unmatched. The CDR3 contains 13 residues. CDR1 and CDR2 (germline): MGHDK, SYGVNS. The CDR3 bases are TGTGCCAGCAACCAACAGGGGGACACTGAAGCTTTCTTT. Translated: CASNQQGDTEAFF.

This chain links TRBV10-3 with TRBJ2-7; TRBD1 aligns across 9 bases. Per germline, CDR1 ENHRY and CDR2 SYGVKD. With 4 bases clipped from V and 6 bases from J, the junction kept 4 bases outside the gene matches. This CDR3 comprises 13 residues. CDR3 nucleotides: TGTGCCATCAGTGGAGACAGGGGGGGCGAGCAGTACTTC. Its translation is CAISGDRGGEQYF.

The rearrangement links TRBV29-1 to TRBJ1-1, with 7 nucleotides matching TRBD1. Trimming cost V 4 bases and J 0 bases; bases outside gene matches: 11. Germline assignment: CDR1 SQVTM and CDR2 ANQGSEA. This CDR3 spans 16 amino acids. DNA of the CDR3: TGCAGCGTTGGAATTGGTCCGACAGGGATGAACACTGAAGCTTTCTTT. Protein: CSVGIGPTGMNTEAFF.

This clone was recorded a few times. The CDR3 bases are TGTGCCAGCAGTGCGGGACTAGCGGGGGTAGAGACCCAGTACTTC. As protein: CASSAGLAGVETQYF. V gene TRBV27 combines with J gene TRBJ2-5; 14 bases are a match to TRBD2. Germline values: CDR1 MNHEY, CDR2 SMNVEV (reference sequence). The trim removed 5 bases at V and 4 bases at J, leaving 3 bases unmatched. The CDR3 totals 15 residues.

The J gene is TRBJ2-7, the V gene TRBV6-8; 7 nucleotides match TRBD2. V lost 10 bases, J lost 7 bases, and 10 bases stayed unmatched. Per germline, CDR1 MNHGY and CDR2 SAAAGT. CDR3 length equals 12 residues. The CDR3 loop reads CANPRGGEEQYF. DNA of the CDR3: TGTGCCAACCCGAGGGGAGGGGAAGAGCAGTACTTC.

This clone was recorded once. J is TRBJ1-4 and V is TRBV27; D is undetermined. This CDR3 has 12 amino acids. Germline CDR1 reads MNHEY; CDR2 reads SMNVEV (reference sequence). The V end lost 8 bases, the J end lost 8 bases, and 12 bases lay between the germline ends. CDR3 protein: CASQSVGEKLFF. CDR3 DNA sequence: TGTGCCAGCCAGTCAGTGGGCGAAAAACTGTTTTTT.

V and J are TRBV25-1 and TRBJ1-6; 9 nucleotides agree with TRBD1. Germline V gene lookup returns CDR1 MGHDK and CDR2 SYGVNS. The CDR3 covers 15 residues. Trimming at V came to 4 bases and at J to 4 bases, leaving 2 bases not matched to a gene. CDR3 amino acids: CASSGGQGYNSPLHF. Written as DNA, the CDR3 is TGTGCCAGCAGTGGAGGACAGGGGTATAATTCACCCCTCCACTTT.

The table lists this clone with a count of one. V and J are TRBV6-5 and TRBJ2-5; no firm D call. The germline gives CDR1 MNHEY, CDR2 SVGAGI. V was pared by 0 bases and J by 2 bases, with 10 bases between. This CDR3 has 15 residues. DNA of the CDR3: TGTGCCAGCAGTTACTCTGTATGGCAGCAAGAGACCCAGTACTTC. This translates into CASSYSVWQQETQYF.

The V gene is TRBV30, the J gene TRBJ2-1, with D possibly being TRBD1 or TRBD2 (5 bases each). The CDR3 length is 12 residues. The germline V gene has CDR1 GTSNPN and CDR2 SVGIG (reference sequence). V was trimmed by 1 base and J by 10 bases, leaving 11 bases between them. DNA of the CDR3: TGTGCCTGGAGTGGCCCGGGACGGGAGCAGTTCTTC. This codes for CAWSGPGREQFF.

This clone turned up a few times. This CDR3 is CASSIRRGRGNQPQHF. CDR3 DNA sequence: TGTGCCAGTAGTATAAGGAGGGGGCGAGGCAATCAGCCCCAGCATTTT. J is TRBJ1-5 and V is TRBV19, with 7 bases fitting TRBD1. V lost 2 bases to trimming and J lost 2 bases; unmatched junction nucleotides: 6. This CDR3 contains 16 residues. CDR1 is LNHDA, CDR2 SQIVND, per germline (reference sequence).

V is TRBV6-1 and J is TRBJ2-7, with 7 bases aligning to TRBD1. V lost 1 base, J lost 0 bases, and 6 bases stayed unmatched. This CDR3 is built from 16 residues. Germline CDR1 MNHNS, CDR2 SASEGT. The DNA for the CDR3 is TGTGCCAGCAGTGAAGTAGGGACAGAGTACTCCTACGAGCAGTACTTC. It yields the protein CASSEVGTEYSYEQYF.

CDR3 sequence (DNA): TGTGCCAGCAGCCGGACTAGCCTTAACTCCTACGAGCAGTACTTC. The encoded protein is CASSRTSLNSYEQYF. This rearrangement joins TRBV7-2 to TRBJ2-5; 8 bases align to TRBD2. The DNA end is a closer match to TRBJ2-7, so the J assignment may be wrong. The CDR3 is made up of 15 amino acids. Germline loops: CDR1 SGHTA, CDR2 FQGNSA.

This chain joins TRBV5-1 and TRBJ1-1, with 9 bases that match TRBD1. V gave up 4 bases and J gave up 1 base; unmatched junction bases: 8. The CDR3 totals 16 residues. From germline, CDR1 is SGHRS and CDR2 YFSETQ. The CDR3 spells CASSTGTGQGNTEAFF. Written as DNA, the CDR3 is TGCGCCAGCAGCACTGGAACGGGACAGGGGAACACTGAAGCTTTCTTT.

The rearrangement joins TRBV27 to TRBJ2-6; the D gene could be TRBD1 or TRBD2 (5 bases each). Per germline, CDR1 MNHEY and CDR2 SMNVEV (reference sequence). The CDR3 is 16 amino acids. V lost 5 bases to trimming and J lost 11 bases, with 22 bases between them. The CDR3 here is CASSPIRDATRHVLTF. The DNA for the CDR3 is TGTGCCAGCAGTCCGATCCGGGACGCAACGCGGCACGTCCTGACTTTC.

V and J are TRBV7-9 and TRBJ1-2; weak D call: TRBD1 (5 bases). The CDR3 covers 15 residues. Germline V lookup: CDR1 SEHNR, CDR2 FQNEAQ (reference sequence). The V and J ends lost 0 bases and 5 bases respectively, with 13 bases between them. This CDR3 reads CASSLAGGTFYGYTF. The CDR3 DNA sequence: TGTGCCAGCAGCTTAGCGGGGGGGACCTTTTATGGCTACACCTTC.

V and J are TRBV10-2 and TRBJ1-5; the D is unclear. V shed 5 bases and J shed 0 bases, with 11 bases lying between them. Looked up from germline, CDR1 is WSHSY and CDR2 is SAAADI. CDR3 size: 15 residues. CDR3 DNA sequence: TGCGCCAGCAGTCGGGATACTTTTAGCAATCAGCCCCAGCATTTT. Amino acids: CASSRDTFSNQPQHF.

The rearrangement joins TRBV2 to TRBJ1-5; D gene uncertain. The germline V gene encodes CDR1 SNHLY and CDR2 FYNNEI. Trimming removed 7 bases at V and 0 bases at J, with 10 bases between. CDR3 length equals 14 residues. The CDR3 spells CASKTSNSNQPQHF. As DNA, the CDR3 is TGTGCCAGCAAAACGAGTAATAGCAATCAGCCCCAGCATTTT.

The gene calls are TRBV27 and TRBJ1-2, with D possibly TRBD1 on 6 matching bases. V lost 6 bases to trimming and J lost 8 bases, with 16 bases between them. The CDR3 runs to 13 residues. CDR1 is MNHEY and CDR2 is SMNVEV in the germline V gene (reference sequence). This CDR3 reads CASRPGAQGGYTF. For the CDR3, the DNA is TGTGCCAGCAGACCAGGAGCTCAGGGGGGCTACACCTTC.

The rearrangement joins TRBV28 to TRBJ2-7; TRBD2 matches at 11 bases. V lost 5 bases, J lost 4 bases, and 7 bases stayed unmatched. The CDR3 spans 15 residues. The V gene's germline CDR1 is MDHEN and CDR2 SYDVKM. The DNA of the CDR3 is TGTGCCAGCAGTCCCCATTCTAGCGGGAGGTACGAGCAGTACTTC. Residues: CASSPHSSGRYEQYF.

V usage is TRBV29-1 and J usage is TRBJ1-1; D call uncertain. The CDR3 has 12 amino acids. In germline, CDR1 is SQVTM, CDR2 ANQGSEA. CDR3 bases: TGCAGTGCCTTAAAGGGCGGCACTGAAGCTTTCTTT. Translating it yields CSALKGGTEAFF.